This passage covers 6 T cell receptor beta chains from one sample sequenced in a study of cytomegalovirus exposure and HLA in healthy donors. The study ran its PCR with 60 Vbeta and 13 Jbeta primers. Libraries were prepared by immunoSEQ multiplex PCR; TCRdb keeps only in-frame clonotypes and omits some of them. The repertoire holds approximately 160,000 clones, with 80% to 85% as singletons. Sequences were obtained from PBMCs. The origin of the receptors is a human donor in good health.

The chain links TRBV13 to TRBJ1-6, with D hard to call. This CDR3 spans 14 amino acids. The germline V and J ends were trimmed by 3 bases and 5 bases, with 8 bases remaining between them. Germline CDR1 is PRHDT and CDR2 is FYEKMQ (reference sequence). The CDR3: CASSLTGNNSPLHF. The CDR3 DNA follows: TGTGCCAGCAGCTTGACGGGGAATAATTCACCCCTCCACTTT. The variable domain in full, with the rest retrieved from reference TRBV13 and TRBJ1-6, is AAGVIQSPRHLIKEKRETATLKCYPIPRHDTVYWYQQGPGQDPQFLISFYEKMQSDKGSIPDRFSAQQFSDYHSELNMSSLELGDSALYFCASSLTGNNSPLHFGNGTRLTVT.

The chain uses TRBV19 and TRBJ1-2; 7 nucleotides agree with TRBD1. Unmatched junction bases numbered 15, after V lost 6 bases and J lost 8 bases. Germline assignment: CDR1 LNHDA and CDR2 SQIVND (reference sequence). The CDR3 length is 15 residues. Here the CDR3 reads CASRDTKGALRGYTF. The CDR3 region has the DNA TGTGCCAGTAGGGACACGAAGGGGGCGCTTAGGGGCTACACCTTC.

J is TRBJ2-7 and V is TRBV5-1; TRBD2 aligns across 8 bases. The germline CDR1 and CDR2 sequences are SGHRS and YFSETQ. Unmatched junction bases numbered 0, after V lost 1 base and J lost 0 bases. The CDR3 length is 14 residues. The chain's CDR3 is CASSLRGGSYEQYF. The CDR3, as DNA: TGCGCCAGCAGCTTGCGGGGGGGCTCCTACGAGCAGTACTTC. Full variable domain (rest looked up from reference TRBV5-1 and TRBJ2-7): KAGVTQTPRYLIKTRGQQVTLSCSPISGHRSVSWYQQTPGQGLQFLFEYFSETQRNKGNFPGRFSGRQFSNSRSEMNVSTLELGDSALYLCASSLRGGSYEQYFGPGTRLTVT.

The chain links TRBV28 to TRBJ2-3; no clear D gene. Germline V gene sequence: CDR1 MDHEN, CDR2 SYDVKM. V was clipped by 5 bases and J by 14 bases, with 8 bases between them. The CDR3 runs 9 residues. This chain's CDR3 is CASSSPPYF. The CDR3 DNA reads as TGTGCCAGCAGTAGCCCTCCGTATTTT.

V gene TRBV5-1 combines with J gene TRBJ2-5; D is unclear. The V gene lost 0 bases and the J gene lost 1 base, with 7 bases spanning the gap. Germline V gives CDR1 SGHRS, CDR2 YFSETQ. The length of the CDR3 is 14 residues. The CDR3 loop is CASSLGIVQETQYF. As DNA, the CDR3 is TGCGCCAGCAGCTTGGGAATAGTCCAAGAGACCCAGTACTTC.

The V gene is TRBV13, the J gene TRBJ2-1; 9 nucleotides agree with TRBD2. V shed 3 bases and J 8 bases; nucleotides not matched to a gene: 8. Germline CDR1 PRHDT, CDR2 FYEKMQ (reference sequence). The CDR3 loop spans 15 amino acids. CDR3 region: CASSLLISGGYEQFF. DNA for the CDR3: TGTGCCAGCAGCTTGCTGATTAGCGGGGGCTATGAGCAGTTCTTC.